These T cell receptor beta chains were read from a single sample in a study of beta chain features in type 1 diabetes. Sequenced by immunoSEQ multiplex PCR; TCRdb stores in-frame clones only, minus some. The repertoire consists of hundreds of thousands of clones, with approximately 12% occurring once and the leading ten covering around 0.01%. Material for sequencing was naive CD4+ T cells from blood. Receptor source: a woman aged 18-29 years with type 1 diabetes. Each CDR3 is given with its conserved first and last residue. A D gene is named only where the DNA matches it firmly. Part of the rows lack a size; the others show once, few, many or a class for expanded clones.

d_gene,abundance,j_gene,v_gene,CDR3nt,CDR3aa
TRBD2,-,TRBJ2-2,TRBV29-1,TGCAGCGTGCGGGGGGCGACACCGAACACCGGGGAGCTGTTTTTT,CSVRGATPNTGELFF
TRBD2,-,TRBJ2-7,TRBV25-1,TGTGCCAGCAGTGATCAGGCACTAGCGGGAGACCCCTGGGAGCAGTACTTC,CASSDQALAGDPWEQYF
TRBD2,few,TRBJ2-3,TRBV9,TGTGCCAGCAGCCTACGGGGACTAGCGGGGGCGGGGGATACGCAGTATTTT,CASSLRGLAGAGDTQYF
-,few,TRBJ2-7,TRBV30,TGTGCCTGGAGTGTACCTAGGTTAACCTACGAGCAGTACTTC,CAWSVPRLTYEQYF
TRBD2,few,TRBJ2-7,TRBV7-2,TGTGCCAGCAGCTTAGGGACTAGCGGTCTCTACGAGCAGTACTTC,CASSLGTSGLYEQYF
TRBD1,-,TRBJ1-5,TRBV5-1,TGCGCCAGCAGCCCGACAGGGGGCGGCAATCAGCCCCAGCATTTT,CASSPTGGGNQPQHF
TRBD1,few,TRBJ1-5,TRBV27,TGTGCCAGCAGTTTCCTGGGACAGGGATATCAGCCCCAGCATTTT,CASSFLGQGYQPQHF
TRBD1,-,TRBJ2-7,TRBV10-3,TGTGCCATCAGCCAGGGGGATTACGAGCAGTACTTC,CAISQGDYEQYF
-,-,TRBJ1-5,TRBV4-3,TGCGCCAGCAGCCAAGTTCGGTTTCAGCCCCAGCATTTT,CASSQVRFQPQHF
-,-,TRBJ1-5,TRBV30,TGTGCCTGGAGTGGATTACAGGGAAGGAATCAGCCCCAGCATTTT,CAWSGLQGRNQPQHF
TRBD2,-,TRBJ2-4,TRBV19,TGTGCCAGTAGTACCAAACTAGCGGACGGGAAGGCGGCCAAAAACATTCAGTACTTC,CASSTKLADGKAAKNIQYF
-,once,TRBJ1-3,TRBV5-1,TGCGCCAGCAGCTTGCAGTCCACCGCTGGAAACACCATATATTTT,CASSLQSTAGNTIYF
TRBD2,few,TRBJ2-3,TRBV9,TGTGCCAGCAGTAGGACTAGCCCGACGTTTCCGCAGTATTTT,CASSRTSPTFPQYF
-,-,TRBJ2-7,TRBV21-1,TGTGCCACCATAGGGAGCCACCTCCTCCACGAGCAGTACTTC,CATIGSHLLHEQYF
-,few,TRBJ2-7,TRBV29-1,TGCAGCGTTGATGAAGGGGCCGAGCAGTACTTC,CSVDEGAEQYF
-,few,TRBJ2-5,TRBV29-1,TGCAGCGTCGCCATTATATATATCAAGATAGACCAGTACTTC,CSVAIIYIKIDQYF
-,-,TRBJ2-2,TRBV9,TGTGCCAGCAGCGTATTTCTGCGGGACCCCGGGGAGCTGTTTTTT,CASSVFLRDPGELFF
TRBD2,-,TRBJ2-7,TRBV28,TGTGCCAGCAGTTTCTTAGCGGGATCCTACGAGCAGTACTTC,CASSFLAGSYEQYF
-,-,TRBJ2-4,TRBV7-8,TGTGCCAGCAGCTTAGAAAGGCACAGAAACATTCAGTACTTC,CASSLERHRNIQYF
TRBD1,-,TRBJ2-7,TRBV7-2,TGTGCCAGCAGAGGGACAGAACCCTACGAGCAGTACTTC,CASRGTEPYEQYF
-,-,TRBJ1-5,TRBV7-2,TGTGCCAGCAGCTTAGTTGGGGAGGGGGATCAGCCCCAGCATTTT,CASSLVGEGDQPQHF
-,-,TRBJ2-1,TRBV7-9,TGTGCCAGCAGCGAGATTAGGGCAGGGAATAATGAGCAGTTCTTC,CASSEIRAGNNEQFF